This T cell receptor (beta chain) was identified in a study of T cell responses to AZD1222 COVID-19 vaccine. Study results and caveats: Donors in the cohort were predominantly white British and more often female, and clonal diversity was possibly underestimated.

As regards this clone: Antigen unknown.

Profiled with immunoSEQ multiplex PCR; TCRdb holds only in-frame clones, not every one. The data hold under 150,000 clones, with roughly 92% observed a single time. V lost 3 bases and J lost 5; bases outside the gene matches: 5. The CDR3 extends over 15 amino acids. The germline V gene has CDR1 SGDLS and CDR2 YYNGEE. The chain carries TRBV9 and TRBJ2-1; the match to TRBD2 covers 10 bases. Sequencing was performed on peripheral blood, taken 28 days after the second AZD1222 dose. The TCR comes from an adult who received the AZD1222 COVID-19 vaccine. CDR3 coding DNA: TGTGCCAGCAGCGGAAGTGGACTAGCGGACAATGAGCAGTTCTTC. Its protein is CASSGSGLADNEQFF.